This T cell receptor beta chain was sequenced for a study of blood T cell repertoires in COVID-19. About the study: Material from acute and convalescent COVID-19 was sourced from the United States, Italy and Spain. In each case, the material was cDNA or gDNA derived from T cells, B-cell-depleted T cells, or PBMCs.

How the authors handled the data: Amplified reference gene primers provided the basis for estimating nucleated cell counts. The data were produced by immunoSEQ multiplex PCR, yet TCRdb's version contains in-frame clones alone and is incomplete. V and J calls and clone size are as listed in that table; D and trimming were resolved from the DNA. The data show fewer than 350,000 clones, with roughly nine tenths seen just once and 12% held by the top ten. Germline CDR1 is SGHTA and CDR2 is FQGNSA. The V gene lost 1 base and the J gene lost 6 bases, with 12 bases spanning the gap. The CDR3 spans 14 residues. The Seattle patients joined while their infection was active and were tracked longitudinally afterward.

The receptor was derived from a woman in her twenties or thirties with COVID-19, enrolled during active disease. The chain uses TRBV7-2 and TRBJ1-2; D might be TRBD1 (6 bases). Material for sequencing was peripheral blood. The CDR3 loop reads CASSLVAGDDGYTF. The CDR3 DNA sequence: TGTGCCAGCAGCTTAGTGGCAGGGGATGATGGCTACACCTTC.